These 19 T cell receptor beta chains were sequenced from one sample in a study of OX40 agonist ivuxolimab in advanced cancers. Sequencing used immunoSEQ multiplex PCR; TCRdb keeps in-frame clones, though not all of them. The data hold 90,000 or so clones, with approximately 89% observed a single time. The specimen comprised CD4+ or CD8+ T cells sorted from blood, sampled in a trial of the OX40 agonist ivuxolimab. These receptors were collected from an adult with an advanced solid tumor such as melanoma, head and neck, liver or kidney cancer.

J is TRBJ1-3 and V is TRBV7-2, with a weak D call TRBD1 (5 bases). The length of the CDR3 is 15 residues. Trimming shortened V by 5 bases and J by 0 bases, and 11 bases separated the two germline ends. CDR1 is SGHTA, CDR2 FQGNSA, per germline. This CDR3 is CASSPHRGSGNTIYF. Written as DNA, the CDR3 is TGTGCCAGCAGCCCACATAGGGGCTCTGGAAACACCATATATTTT.

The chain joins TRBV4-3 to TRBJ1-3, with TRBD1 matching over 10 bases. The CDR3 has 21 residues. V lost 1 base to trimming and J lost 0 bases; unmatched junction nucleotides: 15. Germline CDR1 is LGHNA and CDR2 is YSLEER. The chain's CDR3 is CASSQVYFGTGETSSGNTIYF. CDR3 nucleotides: TGCGCCAGCAGCCAAGTTTATTTCGGGACAGGGGAAACCTCCTCTGGAAACACCATATATTTT.

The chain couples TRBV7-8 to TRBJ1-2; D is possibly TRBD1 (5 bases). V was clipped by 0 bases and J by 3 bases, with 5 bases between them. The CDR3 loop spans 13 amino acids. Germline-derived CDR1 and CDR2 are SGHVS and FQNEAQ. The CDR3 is CASSLAGDYGYTF. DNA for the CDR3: TGTGCCAGCAGCTTAGCAGGGGACTATGGCTACACCTTC.

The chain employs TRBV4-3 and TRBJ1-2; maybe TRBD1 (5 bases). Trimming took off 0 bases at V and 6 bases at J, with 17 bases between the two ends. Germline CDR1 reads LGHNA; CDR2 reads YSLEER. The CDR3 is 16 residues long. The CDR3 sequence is CASSQDRIRGGNGYTF. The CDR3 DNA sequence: TGCGCCAGCAGCCAAGATCGGATTCGGGGGGGGAATGGCTACACCTTC.

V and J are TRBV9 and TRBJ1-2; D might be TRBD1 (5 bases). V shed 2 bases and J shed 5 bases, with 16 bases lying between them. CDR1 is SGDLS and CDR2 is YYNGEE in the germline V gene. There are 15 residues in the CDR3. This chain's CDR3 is CASSVGTTNGYGYTF. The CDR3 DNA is TGTGCCAGCAGCGTTGGGACTACTAATGGGTATGGCTACACCTTC.

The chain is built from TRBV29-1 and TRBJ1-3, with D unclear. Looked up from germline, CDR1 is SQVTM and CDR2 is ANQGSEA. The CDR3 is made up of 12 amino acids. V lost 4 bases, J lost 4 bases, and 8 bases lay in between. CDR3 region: CSVGTSGNTIYF. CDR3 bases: TGCAGCGTTGGAACTTCAGGAAACACCATATATTTT. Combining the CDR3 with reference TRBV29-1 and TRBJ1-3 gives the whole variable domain SAVISQKPSRDICQRGTSLTIQCQVDSQVTMMFWYRQQPGQSLTLIATANQGSEATYESGFVIDKFPISRPNLTFSTLTVSNMSPEDSSIYLCSVGTSGNTIYFGEGSWLTVV.

CDR3 coding DNA: TGCGCCAGCAGCCAAGAAGGGGGATTCGGTGAAAAACTGTTTTTT. Translated, it gives CASSQEGGFGEKLFF. This sequence joins TRBV4-3 and TRBJ1-4; a possible D gene is TRBD1 (6 bases). This CDR3 region has 15 residues. The V and J ends lost 0 bases and 7 bases respectively, with 12 bases between them. Germline values: CDR1 LGHNA, CDR2 YSLEER.

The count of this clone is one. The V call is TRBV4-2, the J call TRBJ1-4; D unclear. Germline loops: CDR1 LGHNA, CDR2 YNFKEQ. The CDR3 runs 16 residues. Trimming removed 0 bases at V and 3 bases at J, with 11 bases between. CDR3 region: CASSQDPAGANEKLFF. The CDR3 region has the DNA TGTGCCAGCAGCCAAGATCCTGCAGGAGCTAATGAAAAACTGTTTTTT.

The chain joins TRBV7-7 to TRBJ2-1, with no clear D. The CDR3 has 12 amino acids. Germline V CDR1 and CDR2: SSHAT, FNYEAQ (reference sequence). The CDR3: CAIGRLYNEQFF. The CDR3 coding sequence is TGTGCTATAGGACGTCTTTACAATGAGCAGTTCTTC.

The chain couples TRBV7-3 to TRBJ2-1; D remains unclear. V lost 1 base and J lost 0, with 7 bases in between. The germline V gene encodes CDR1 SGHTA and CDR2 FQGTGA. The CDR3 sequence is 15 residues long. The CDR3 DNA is TGTGCCAGCAGCTTAAAAGCGAGCTCCTACAATGAGCAGTTCTTC. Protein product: CASSLKASSYNEQFF. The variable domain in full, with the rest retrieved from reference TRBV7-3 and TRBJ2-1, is GAGVSQTPSNKVTEKGKYVELRCDPISGHTALYWYRQSLGQGPEFLIYFQGTGAADDSGLPNDRFFAVRPEGSVSTLKIQRTERGDSAVYLCASSLKASSYNEQFFGPGTRLTVL.

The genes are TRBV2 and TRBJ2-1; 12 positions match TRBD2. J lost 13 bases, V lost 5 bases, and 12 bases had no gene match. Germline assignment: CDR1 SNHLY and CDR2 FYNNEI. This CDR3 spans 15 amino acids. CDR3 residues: CASSPWTSGTSRQFF. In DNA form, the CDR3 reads TGTGCCAGCAGTCCCTGGACTAGCGGGACGTCGAGACAGTTCTTC.

DNA for the CDR3: TGTGCCTGCTGTAGCTCCTACGAGCAGTACTTC. Its protein product is CACCSSYEQYF. The chain combines TRBV30 with TRBJ2-7; D gene uncertain. The germline V and J ends were trimmed by 6 bases and 0 bases, with 6 bases remaining between them. CDR1 and CDR2 from the germline V gene are GTSNPN and SVGIG (reference sequence). This CDR3 comprises 11 residues.

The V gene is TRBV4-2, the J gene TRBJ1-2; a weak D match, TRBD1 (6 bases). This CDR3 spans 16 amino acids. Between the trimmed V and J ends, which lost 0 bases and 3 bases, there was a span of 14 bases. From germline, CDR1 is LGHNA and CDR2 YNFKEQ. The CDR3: CASSQDAPGDYYGYTF. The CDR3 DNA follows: TGTGCCAGCAGCCAAGATGCCCCAGGGGACTACTATGGCTACACCTTC.

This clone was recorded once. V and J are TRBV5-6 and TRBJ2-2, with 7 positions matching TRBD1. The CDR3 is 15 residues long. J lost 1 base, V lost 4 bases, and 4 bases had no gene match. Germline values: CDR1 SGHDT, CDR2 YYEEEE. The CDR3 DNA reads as TGTGCCAGCAGCAGGGGGACAGAGAACACCGGGGAGCTGTTTTTT. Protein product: CASSRGTENTGELFF.

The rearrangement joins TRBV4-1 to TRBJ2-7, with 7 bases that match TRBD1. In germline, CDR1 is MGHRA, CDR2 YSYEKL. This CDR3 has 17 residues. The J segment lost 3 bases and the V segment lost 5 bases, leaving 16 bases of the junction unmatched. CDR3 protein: CASSYDPAGTVNYEQYF. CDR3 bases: TGCGCCAGCAGCTATGACCCCGCCGGGACAGTCAACTACGAGCAGTACTTC.

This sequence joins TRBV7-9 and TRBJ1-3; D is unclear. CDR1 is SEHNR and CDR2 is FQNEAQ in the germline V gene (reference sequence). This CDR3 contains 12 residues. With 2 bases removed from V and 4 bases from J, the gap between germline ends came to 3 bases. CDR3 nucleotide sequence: TGTGCCAGCAGCTTAAGGGGAAACACCATATATTTT. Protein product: CASSLRGNTIYF.

In DNA, the CDR3 is TGTGCCAGCTCCAGGGGGATAACAGCAAATACGCAGTATTTT. This gives the protein CASSRGITANTQYF. The chain is built from TRBV6-5 and TRBJ2-3; TRBD1 aligns across 7 bases. This CDR3 has 14 residues. Germline loops: CDR1 MNHEY, CDR2 SVGAGI. The J segment lost 7 bases and the V segment lost 8 bases, leaving 12 bases of the junction unmatched.

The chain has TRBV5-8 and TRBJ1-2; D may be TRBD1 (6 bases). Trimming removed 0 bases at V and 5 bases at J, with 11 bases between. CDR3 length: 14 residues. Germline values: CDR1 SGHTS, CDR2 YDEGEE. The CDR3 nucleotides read TGTGCCAGCAGCTTGGGAGACAGGATGTATGGCTACACCTTC. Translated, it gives CASSLGDRMYGYTF. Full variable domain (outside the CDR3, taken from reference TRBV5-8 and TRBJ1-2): EAGVTQSPTHLIKTRGQQATLRCSPISGHTSVYWYQQALGLGLQFLLWYDEGEERNRGNFPPRFSGRQFPNYSSELNVNALELEDSALYLCASSLGDRMYGYTFGSGTRLTVV.

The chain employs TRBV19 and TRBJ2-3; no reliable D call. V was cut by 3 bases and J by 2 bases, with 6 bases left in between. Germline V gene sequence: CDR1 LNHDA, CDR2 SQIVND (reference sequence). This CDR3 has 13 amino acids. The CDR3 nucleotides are TGTGCCAGTAGTATCCGGCACACAGATACGCAGTATTTT. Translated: CASSIRHTDTQYF. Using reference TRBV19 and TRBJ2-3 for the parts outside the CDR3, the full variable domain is DGGITQSPKYLFRKEGQNVTLSCEQNLNHDAMYWYRQDPGQGLRLIYYSQIVNDFQKGDIAEGYSVSREKKESFPLTVTSAQKNPTAFYLCASSIRHTDTQYFGPGTRLTVL.